This TCR beta chain originates from a study of identifying expanded T cells in peripheral blood (dated by TCRdb to between 2018 and 2021). For context, the study as a whole: Technical replicates were generated by sequencing separate aliquots of the same genomic DNA pool, and four replicates were compared pairwise. General conclusions and limits of the study: Across all healthy donors, variance in clone template counts between roughly 2-week samples was found to increase significantly with total template count. The beta-binomial model significantly reduced the number of clones called differentially abundant and the false-positive rate across all healthy-donor time intervals. The authors expected that over much longer intervals, such as months to years, biological variance in healthy repertoires might increase even further. About 1.1 differentially abundant clones were flagged by the binomial model between technical replicates, whereas about 16 and 20 were flagged over roughly two weeks and four weeks, respectively.

A word on this clone: The target of this receptor is not known. Within one base of it there is no much larger clone, and no base qualities were kept.

TCRbeta CDR3 regions were profiled with the immunoSEQ Assay using bias-controlled multiplex PCR amplification of genomic DNA. Processing in the source paper ran as follows. The absolute abundance of each unique TCRbeta CDR3 region was quantified after sequences were collapsed and filtered. Two models were used to test differential abundance: a binomial model (Fisher-equivalent) and a beta-binomial model that adds time-dependent variance fitted from healthy donors. Clones with fewer than 5 combined templates were removed, and a clone was called differentially abundant if the clone's Benjamini-Hochberg FDR was below 0.01. In the beta-binomial model, variance was expressed as a function of the total template count across the two samples, in the form v = (b*log(k)+a)^2. Not all clones reach the TCRdb copy of this immuneACCESS table, which keeps in-frame sequences only. Checked studies attribute under half of the gap to unresolved V genes and leave the rest unexplained. The D gene and trimming were derived from the DNA, and the V and J assignments and clone size from that table. Within this sample are some 99,000 clones, with about 87% of them counted one time only. The top ten clonotypes cover more than 6.5% of the sample.

No immune events such as infections were documented for the healthy donors during the collection period. Healthy-donor blood repertoires served as a training cohort to calibrate time-dependent variance in a beta-binomial model of T-cell clone differential abundance. The training cohort was composed of approximately ten healthy donors, 3 female and 7 male. The donors were between roughly 29 and 64 years old, with an average age of about 47 years. Obtained from a commercial supplier, whole blood was collected from each healthy donor at three time points set around 2 weeks apart. For immunosequencing, genomic DNA was extracted from unsorted whole blood. The germline V gene (reference sequence) yields SGHNT for CDR1 and YYREEE for CDR2. From its cysteine to its phenylalanine, the CDR3 spans 15 amino acids. The kept DNA is CDR3 alone, 45 bases in frame from the first base. Trimming at the junction amounts to 0 bases on V and 0 bases on J, and the germline ends lie 7 bases apart.

Sequencing was performed on blood. This TCR was recovered from a person aged 18 to 75 in good health. The chain employs TRBV5-4 and TRBJ2-1; the D gene lacks a confident call. The CDR3 reads as follows: CASSLEGSSYNEQFF. Read as DNA, the sequence is TGTGCCAGCAGCTTGGAGGGCAGCTCCTACAATGAGCAGTTCTTC.